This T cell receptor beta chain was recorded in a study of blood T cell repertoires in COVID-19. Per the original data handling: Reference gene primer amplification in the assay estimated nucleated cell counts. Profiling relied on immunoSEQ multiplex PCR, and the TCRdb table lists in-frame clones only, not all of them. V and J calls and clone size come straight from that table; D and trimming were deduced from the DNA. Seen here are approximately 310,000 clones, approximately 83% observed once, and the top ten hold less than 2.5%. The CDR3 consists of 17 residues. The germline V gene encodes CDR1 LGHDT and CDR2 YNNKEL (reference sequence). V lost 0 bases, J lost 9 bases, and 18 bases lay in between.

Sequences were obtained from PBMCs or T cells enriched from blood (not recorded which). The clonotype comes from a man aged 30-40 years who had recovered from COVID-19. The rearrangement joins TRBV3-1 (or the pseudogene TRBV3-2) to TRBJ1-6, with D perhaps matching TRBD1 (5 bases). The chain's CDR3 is CASSQDGAGGWLSPLHF. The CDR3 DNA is TGTGCCAGCAGCCAAGACGGGGCCGGGGGATGGCTTTCACCCCTCCACTTT.